This TCR beta chain was identified in a study of shared clonotypes between healthy human individuals. Study-wide context: Participating donors consisted of a couple of women and three men aged 18 to 49.

As defined, naive CD8 cells were CD45RO-negative and positively selected for CCR7, with terminally differentiated effector memory CD45RA+ cells excluded. Those who donated, Caucasian adults without exception, all lived in Nashville, Tennessee. TCRdb keeps only in-frame clones here, not all; method: immunoSEQ multiplex PCR. The data contain approximately 1.9 million clones, 93% of them seen just once; the ten biggest clones take up approximately 1.6%. This TCR was sampled from a man between 18 and 35 years old in good health. Some clones in this sample may be carry-over from other donors' samples. The sequenced sample consisted of naive CD8+ T cells from PBMCs.

The chain's CDR3 is CASSSGTGVEGYTF. The CDR3 nucleotides are TGTGCCAGCAGTTCCGGGACAGGGGTTGAGGGCTACACCTTC. The gene calls are TRBV27 and TRBJ1-2; 10 bases align to TRBD1. With 4 bases clipped from V and 8 bases from J, the junction kept 7 bases outside the gene matches. CDR1 and CDR2 from the germline V gene are MNHEY and SMNVEV (reference sequence). The CDR3 has 14 amino acids.